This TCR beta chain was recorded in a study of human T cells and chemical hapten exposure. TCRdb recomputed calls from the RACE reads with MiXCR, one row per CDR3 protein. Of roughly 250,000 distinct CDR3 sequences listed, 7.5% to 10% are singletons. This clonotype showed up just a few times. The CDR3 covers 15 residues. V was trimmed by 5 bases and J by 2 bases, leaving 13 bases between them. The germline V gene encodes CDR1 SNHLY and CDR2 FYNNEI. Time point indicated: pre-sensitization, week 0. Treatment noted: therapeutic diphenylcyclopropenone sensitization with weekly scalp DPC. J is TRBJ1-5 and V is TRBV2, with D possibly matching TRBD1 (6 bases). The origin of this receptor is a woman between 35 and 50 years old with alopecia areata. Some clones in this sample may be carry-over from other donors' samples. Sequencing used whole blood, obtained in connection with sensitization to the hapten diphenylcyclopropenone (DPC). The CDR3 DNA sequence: TGTGCCAGCAGTCCGGGGGGGCAGGGCAATCAGCCCCAGCATTTT. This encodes CASSPGGQGNQPQHF. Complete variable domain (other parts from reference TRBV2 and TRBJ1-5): EPEVTQTPSHQVTQMGQEVILRCVPISNHLYFYWYRQILGQKVEFLVSFYNNEISEKSEIFDDQFSVERPDGSNFTLKIRSTKLEDSAMYFCASSPGGQGNQPQHFGDGTRLSIL.